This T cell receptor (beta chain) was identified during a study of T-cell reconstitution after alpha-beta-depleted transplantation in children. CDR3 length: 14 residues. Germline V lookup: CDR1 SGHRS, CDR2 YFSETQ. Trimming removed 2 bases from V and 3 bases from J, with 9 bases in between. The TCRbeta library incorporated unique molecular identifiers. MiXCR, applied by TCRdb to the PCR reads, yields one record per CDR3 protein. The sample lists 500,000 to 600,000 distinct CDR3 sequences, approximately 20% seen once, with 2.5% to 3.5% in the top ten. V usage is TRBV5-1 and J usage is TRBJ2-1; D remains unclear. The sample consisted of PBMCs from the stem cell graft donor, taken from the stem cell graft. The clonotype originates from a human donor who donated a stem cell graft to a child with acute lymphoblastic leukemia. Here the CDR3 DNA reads TGCGCCAGCAGCTTTAGTAGCCTCTACAATGAGCAGTTCTTC. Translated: CASSFSSLYNEQFF.